These 3 T cell receptor beta chains originate from one sample sequenced in a study of blood T cell repertoires in COVID-19. Sequencing was performed with immunoSEQ multiplex PCR; in TCRdb, only in-frame clones are kept and a portion is missing. The table shows approximately 470,000 clones, with 87% occurring only once. The sequencing sample was made of PBMCs or T cells enriched from blood (not recorded which). These receptors were obtained from a woman between 18 and 29 years old who had recovered from COVID-19.

This sequence joins TRBV3-1 (or the pseudogene TRBV3-2) and TRBJ2-3; 14 bases match TRBD2. From germline, CDR1 is LGHDT and CDR2 YNNKEL (reference sequence). The CDR3 totals 19 residues. Trimming at V came to 0 bases and at J to 2 bases, leaving 7 bases not matched to a gene. This CDR3 is CASSQDGTSGGPFTDTQYF. CDR3 coding DNA: TGTGCCAGCAGCCAAGATGGGACTAGCGGGGGTCCGTTCACAGATACGCAGTATTTT.

The J gene is TRBJ1-6, the V gene TRBV11-2, with D unresolved. Trimming pared 0 bases from V and 8 bases from J, leaving 8 bases between. Per the germline V gene, CDR1 is SGHAT and CDR2 is FQNNGV. This CDR3 is built from 14 residues. In DNA form, the CDR3 reads TGTGCCAGCAGCTTAGATGGGCCCGATTCACCCCTCCACTTT. This codes for CASSLDGPDSPLHF.

This clone was observed a few times. J is TRBJ1-3 and V is TRBV19; D not resolved. V lost 9 bases and J 3 bases, leaving 15 bases between the germline ends. The CDR3 runs 14 residues. The germline V gene encodes CDR1 LNHDA and CDR2 SQIVND (reference sequence). CDR3 protein: CASGFRESGNTIYF. CDR3 nucleotide sequence: TGTGCCAGCGGGTTCCGAGAGAGTGGAAACACCATATATTTT.